The sequence of this T cell receptor (beta chain) was determined in a study of response to subunit inactivated influenza vaccine. A single record per CDR3 protein comes from TCRdb applying MiXCR to the RT-PCR reads. The data contain hundreds of thousands of distinct CDR3 sequences, approximately 14% of them singletons. Study-wide points: T cells newly recruited by each seasonal influenza vaccination are few, the authors suggested.

Looked up from germline, CDR1 is LGHDT and CDR2 is YNNKEL (reference sequence). Germline trimming cut 1 base from V and 6 bases from J; bases unmatched to any gene: 2. CDR3 length: 15 residues. As concerns this clonotype: Its antigen is as yet unknown.

Here the sequenced sample was PBMCs from blood, taken 11 to 12 days after vaccination. The chain couples TRBV3-1 to TRBJ2-1; 11 bases map to TRBD2. This clonotype was sampled from a man between 50 and 59 years old who received an inactivated influenza vaccine. The CDR3 protein is CASSQVAGGGNEQFF. The CDR3 DNA reads TGTGCCAGCAGCCAAGTAGCGGGAGGGGGCAATGAGCAGTTCTTC.